This TCR beta chain emerged from a study of chemoradiotherapy in HPV16-positive cancers. Concerning this clone: Its antigen remains unidentified.

Looked up from germline, CDR1 is SNHLY and CDR2 is FYNNEI. V was clipped by 5 bases and J by 1 base; unmatched bases: 4. The CDR3 is 14 residues long. The data were produced by immunoSEQ multiplex PCR, yet TCRdb's version contains in-frame clones alone and is incomplete. The sample lists under 15,000 clones; about two thirds were seen once. Findings and limits, study-wide: Non-HPV-specific T cells did not expand in tumors during treatment, whereas candidate HPV-specific clones and E7-related motifs did.

The chain recombines TRBV2 with TRBJ1-1; 7 bases align to TRBD1. Collection took place from a patient who underwent chemoradiotherapy. The receptor comes from a human donor with HPV-associated anogenital cancer. The CDR3, as DNA: TGTGCCAGCAGTAGAACAGGGGAGAACACTGAAGCTTTCTTT. It encodes CASSRTGENTEAFF.